The clone carrying this T cell receptor (beta chain) turned up a few times. cDNA serving as the sequencing template came from extracted, reverse transcribed RNA. Only in-frame clones appear in the TCRdb table, and some are missing; sequencing was by immunoSEQ multiplex PCR. Among around 120,000 clones listed, roughly 50% were seen once. This specimen comes from a study of CD8+ T cells in alopecia areata. Germline CDR1 is SQVTM and CDR2 is ANQGSEA. CDR3 length: 13 amino acids. The TCR originated in a human donor with alopecia areata. The chain recombines TRBV29-1 with TRBJ2-1, with 8 positions matching TRBD2. Sequencing used NKG2D-low CD8+ T cells sorted from blood. Here the CDR3 reads CSAGLALDNEQFF. The CDR3 DNA follows: TGCAGTGCAGGACTAGCATTGGACAATGAGCAGTTCTTC.